The 27 T cell receptor beta chains reported below all come from one sample, sequenced in a study of blood T cell repertoires in COVID-19. Assay used: immunoSEQ multiplex PCR; TCRdb lists only in-frame clones, some missing. The sample carries hundreds of thousands of clones, more than 75% recorded once. The sample comprised peripheral blood. The receptors originated from a man older than 75 with acute or convalescent COVID-19.

This clone was seen more than once but under ten times. The V gene is TRBV10-2, the J gene TRBJ1-4, with 7 bases lining up with TRBD1. Germline V gene sequence: CDR1 WSHSY, CDR2 SAAADI. J lost 0 bases, V lost 6 bases, and 4 bases had no gene match. The CDR3 is 15 amino acids. The CDR3 loop is CASSSGTATNEKLFF. For the CDR3, the DNA is TGCGCCAGCAGCTCCGGGACAGCAACTAATGAAAAACTGTTTTTT.

J is TRBJ2-3 and V is TRBV5-1; D ambiguous. The germline gives CDR1 SGHRS, CDR2 YFSETQ. The CDR3 consists of 14 residues. Deletions cut 0 bases from V and 2 bases from J, with 7 bases between. The CDR3: CASSLGLITDTQYF. CDR3 nucleotide sequence: TGCGCCAGCAGCTTGGGGCTCATCACAGATACGCAGTATTTT. The variable domain in full, with the rest retrieved from reference TRBV5-1 and TRBJ2-3, is KAGVTQTPRYLIKTRGQQVTLSCSPISGHRSVSWYQQTPGQGLQFLFEYFSETQRNKGNFPGRFSGRQFSNSRSEMNVSTLELGDSALYLCASSLGLITDTQYFGPGTRLTVL.

This chain connects TRBV29-1 to TRBJ1-1, with D hard to call. The CDR3 is 13 amino acids. V lost 3 bases to trimming and J lost 0 bases, with 8 bases between them. Germline V gene lookup returns CDR1 SQVTM and CDR2 ANQGSEA. The CDR3, as DNA: TGCAGCGTTGATTCAGGTTTGAACACTGAAGCTTTCTTT. Translation gives CSVDSGLNTEAFF.

This clone has only one observation. The chain joins TRBV18 to TRBJ2-1; 10 bases are a match to TRBD1. This CDR3 is built from 16 residues. The germline gives CDR1 KGHSH, CDR2 LQKENI. Trimming at V came to 5 bases and at J to 7 bases, leaving 11 bases not matched to a gene. Here the CDR3 reads CASSSRGQGSGNEQFF. CDR3 nucleotides: TGTGCCAGCTCATCCAGGGGACAGGGGTCCGGGAATGAGCAGTTCTTC.

The V and J genes are TRBV7-2 and TRBJ2-4, with D perhaps TRBD2 (5 bases). The germline gives CDR1 SGHTA, CDR2 FQGNSA. The ends were cut back, 5 bases at V and 10 bases at J, with 15 bases in the middle. The CDR3 runs 13 residues. CDR3 region: CASSLRTGIIQYF. The DNA of the CDR3 is TGTGCCAGCAGCCTCCGGACCGGGATTATTCAGTACTTC.

This clone has only a few counts. The chain uses TRBV15 and TRBJ1-1; TRBD1 agrees at 8 bases. The CDR3 covers 19 residues. Germline V lookup: CDR1 LNHNV, CDR2 YYDKDF (reference sequence). V shed 1 base and J 0 bases; nucleotides not matched to a gene: 13. The CDR3 sequence is CATSRARGQGGVLNTEAFF. For the CDR3, the DNA is TGTGCCACCAGCAGAGCCCGAGGACAGGGTGGTGTATTGAACACTGAAGCTTTCTTT.

The CDR3 sequence is CASSSPISPLNEQFF. For the CDR3, the DNA is TGTGCCAGCAGCTCCCCGATAAGCCCGCTGAATGAGCAGTTCTTC. The chain employs TRBV7-9 and TRBJ2-1; D gene ambiguous. CDR3 size: 15 residues. Germline lookup yields CDR1 SEHNR and CDR2 FQNEAQ (reference sequence). Trimming took 4 bases from V and 7 from J, leaving 17 bases between them. The entire variable domain, with the rest obtained from reference TRBV7-9 and TRBJ2-1, is as follows: DTGVSQNPRHKITKRGQNVTFRCDPISEHNRLYWYRQTLGQGPEFLTYFQNEAQLEKSRLLSDRFSAERPKGSFSTLEIQRTEQGDSAMYLCASSSPISPLNEQFFGPGTRLTVL.

The genes are TRBV5-1 and TRBJ2-1; D unclear. Trimming cost V 4 bases and J 7 bases, with 12 bases left between them. The germline CDR1 and CDR2 sequences are SGHRS and YFSETQ. The CDR3 has 13 amino acids. In DNA, the CDR3 is TGCGCCAGCAGCAGTATGGCGCGGAATGAGCAGTTCTTC. This sequence encodes CASSSMARNEQFF.

The J gene is TRBJ2-5, the V gene TRBV7-9, with TRBD1 matching 7 bases. J gave up 0 bases and V 5 bases, and 6 bases lay outside the gene matches. The CDR3 is 15 residues long. Germline V gives CDR1 SEHNR, CDR2 FQNEAQ (reference sequence). The CDR3 nucleotides are TGTGCCAGCAGCCCCGGACAGGACAACCAAGAGACCCAGTACTTC. The encoded protein is CASSPGQDNQETQYF.

This clone was counted once. The V gene is TRBV30, the J gene TRBJ1-1; TRBD1 is a possible D gene (5 bases). Germline CDR1 reads GTSNPN; CDR2 reads SVGIG (reference sequence). The V end was cut by 2 bases, the J end by 5 bases, with 9 bases between. The CDR3 is 12 residues long. CDR3 nucleotide sequence: TGTGCCTGGAGTAGGCGGGGGACTGAAGCTTTCTTT. It codes for CAWSRRGTEAFF.

The V call is TRBV2, the J call TRBJ2-1, with D maybe TRBD2 (6 bases). The CDR3 covers 16 residues. Per the germline V gene, CDR1 is SNHLY and CDR2 is FYNNEI. V lost 0 bases and J lost 7, with 16 bases in between. The CDR3 nucleotides are TGTGCCAGCAGTGAAGCGGTTTGGCTAGCGAGGAATGAGCAGTTCTTC. Translating it yields CASSEAVWLARNEQFF.

This chain links TRBV19 with TRBJ1-4, with 7 nucleotides matching TRBD1. The germline CDR1 and CDR2 sequences are LNHDA and SQIVND (reference sequence). There are 15 residues in the CDR3. Germline trimming cut 5 bases from V and 5 bases from J; bases unmatched to any gene: 8. CDR3 bases: TGTGCCAGTAGTCCCTGGGACAGACAAAATGAAAAACTGTTTTTT. This encodes CASSPWDRQNEKLFF.

The V and J genes are TRBV7-8 and TRBJ2-7; 7 nucleotides agree with TRBD2. The CDR3 sequence is 14 residues long. Germline trimming cut 6 bases from V and 3 bases from J; bases unmatched to any gene: 8. Germline assignment: CDR1 SGHVS and CDR2 FQNEAQ. CDR3 bases: TGTGCCAGCAGGCCAATGACTAGCAACTACGAGCAGTACTTC. This codes for CASRPMTSNYEQYF.

This chain connects TRBV6-5 to TRBJ1-1; D may be TRBD1 (5 bases). Deletions cut 2 bases from V and 1 base from J, with 11 bases between. The germline V gene encodes CDR1 MNHEY and CDR2 SVGAGI. The CDR3 sequence is 15 residues long. The CDR3 sequence is CASSYGARRNTEAFF. The CDR3 region has the DNA TGTGCCAGCAGTTACGGGGCTAGAAGGAACACTGAAGCTTTCTTT.

The chain combines TRBV5-1 with TRBJ1-4, with D unclear. CDR3 length equals 15 residues. V was pared by 0 bases and J by 4 bases, with 10 bases between. CDR1 is SGHRS, CDR2 YFSETQ, per germline. CDR3 nucleotide sequence: TGCGCCAGCAGCTTGGTGGCAGGCCTTAATGAAAAACTGTTTTTT. It translates to CASSLVAGLNEKLFF.

Points on this clone: Different DNA sequences within this sample yield the same CDR3. The chain uses TRBV12-3 or TRBV12-4 and TRBJ2-7; D is unclear. The CDR3 is 11 amino acids. Trimming shortened V by 5 bases and J by 3 bases, and 5 bases separated the two germline ends. CDR3 sequence (DNA): TGTGCCAGCAGTCTCTTCTACGAGCAGTACTTC. Protein sequence: CASSLFYEQYF.

This clone was detected once. The chain joins TRBV3-1 (or the pseudogene TRBV3-2) to TRBJ2-7; tentative D call: TRBD1 (6 bases). CDR1 and CDR2 (germline): LGHDT, YNNKEL (reference sequence). Trimming cost V 0 bases and J 0 bases, with 12 bases left between them. The CDR3 runs 16 residues. CDR3 nucleotides: TGTGCCAGCAGCCAAGAAACCGACAGGCTCTCCTACGAGCAGTACTTC. Encoded protein: CASSQETDRLSYEQYF.

The chain has TRBV7-9 and TRBJ2-5, with no clear D. The CDR3 spans 15 residues. CDR1 SEHNR and CDR2 FQNEAQ come from the germline V gene (reference sequence). V dropped 1 base and J dropped 2 bases, with 11 bases sitting between them. DNA of the CDR3: TGTGCCAGCAGCTTAGTCCCGACAATTCAAGAGACCCAGTACTTC. Amino acids: CASSLVPTIQETQYF.

The V call is TRBV5-1, the J call TRBJ1-5, with 8 bases identical to TRBD1. The CDR3 has 16 residues. V shed 1 base, J shed 3 bases, and the junction held 6 bases outside the gene matches. Germline V CDR1 and CDR2: SGHRS, YFSETQ. CDR3 DNA sequence: TGCGCCAGCAGCTTGTCGCCGACAGGGGACAATCAGCCCCAGCATTTT. Its translation is CASSLSPTGDNQPQHF.

The V gene is TRBV7-2, the J gene TRBJ2-1; 9 positions match TRBD2. Germline V gives CDR1 SGHTA, CDR2 FQGNSA. The V segment lost 0 bases and the J segment 16 bases; nucleotides outside the gene matches: 13. The CDR3 has 15 amino acids. CDR3 region: CASSLAPSNSGRSFF. CDR3 DNA: TGTGCCAGCAGCTTAGCACCCTCTAATAGCGGGAGATCATTCTTC.

This chain uses TRBV6-4 with TRBJ1-1, with TRBD1 identical over 8 bases. Germline loops: CDR1 MRHNA, CDR2 SNTAGT. The CDR3 is 14 amino acids. J lost 7 bases, V lost 5 bases, and 9 bases had no gene match. Written as DNA, the CDR3 is TGTGCCAGCAGTCGGACAGGGAACCCCGATGAAGCTTTCTTT. It yields the protein CASSRTGNPDEAFF.

The chain is built from TRBV25-1 and TRBJ1-6, with a tentative D call TRBD1 (6 bases). CDR3 size: 15 residues. Germline V gene sequence: CDR1 MGHDK, CDR2 SYGVNS. V was shortened by 5 bases and J by 7 bases, with 15 bases between the two germline ends. The DNA for the CDR3 is TGTGCCAGCAGTTCTCCAGGGGTGAGGAATTCACCCCTCCACTTT. Translated: CASSSPGVRNSPLHF.

The rearrangement links TRBV30 to TRBJ2-7, with TRBD2 matching over 10 bases. Trimming at V came to 4 bases and at J to 5 bases, leaving 2 bases not matched to a gene. Germline lookup yields CDR1 GTSNPN and CDR2 SVGIG (reference sequence). The CDR3 is 12 residues long. The CDR3 here is CAWTSGSHEQYF. The DNA of the CDR3 is TGTGCCTGGACTAGCGGGAGCCACGAGCAGTACTTC.

This clone was seen only once. The chain combines TRBV27 with TRBJ2-1; D possibly corresponds to TRBD2 (6 bases). The CDR3 length is 13 residues. Trimming stripped 7 bases from V and 3 bases from J, with 10 bases between. Germline lookup yields CDR1 MNHEY and CDR2 SMNVEV (reference sequence). The CDR3 DNA is TGTGCCAGCAAAAAGGAGGGCTACAATGAGCAGTTCTTC. Encoded protein: CASKKEGYNEQFF.

V gene TRBV6-2 or TRBV6-3 combines with J gene TRBJ1-6; D call uncertain. The CDR3 is 13 amino acids. Germline lookup yields CDR1 MNHEY and CDR2 SVGEGT. Trimming took off 0 bases at V and 14 bases at J, with 11 bases between the two ends. In DNA, the CDR3 is TGTGCCAGCAGTTACTCGCGGCCTTTGGCCCTCCACTTT. This sequence encodes CASSYSRPLALHF.

J is TRBJ2-2 and V is TRBV5-6; TRBD2 matches at 8 bases. This CDR3 contains 18 residues. With 1 base clipped from V and 4 bases from J, the junction kept 12 bases outside the gene matches. In germline, CDR1 is SGHDT, CDR2 YYEEEE. The CDR3: CASSLSWGLEASTGELFF. The CDR3 DNA reads as TGTGCCAGCAGCTTGTCGTGGGGACTAGAGGCTAGCACCGGGGAGCTGTTTTTT.

The chain combines TRBV5-1 with TRBJ1-2, with 8 bases aligning to TRBD1. Trimming took 3 bases from V and 5 from J; bases not matched to a gene: 18. Per the germline V gene, CDR1 is SGHRS and CDR2 is YFSETQ. CDR3 size: 18 residues. This CDR3 is CASSSQPSDRERPYGYTF. DNA for the CDR3: TGCGCCAGCAGCTCGCAACCCTCGGACAGGGAGCGGCCTTATGGCTACACCTTC.